One sample yielded the 22 T cell receptor beta chains listed below, sequenced in a study of chemoradiotherapy in HPV16-positive cancers. The method was immunoSEQ multiplex PCR; TCRdb's version includes in-frame clones alone and lacks a portion of them. Seen here are 4,000 to 6,000 clones, just over 85% observed once, and the top ten hold approximately 4.3%. The sample here was tumor tissue, taken from a patient who underwent chemoradiotherapy. These receptors all come from a human donor with HPV-associated anogenital cancer.

The chain links TRBV7-6 to TRBJ2-7, with a possible D match to TRBD2 (6 bases). CDR3 length: 15 amino acids. With 3 bases removed from V and 3 bases from J, the gap between germline ends came to 15 bases. Per germline, CDR1 SGHVS and CDR2 FNYEAQ. CDR3 in amino acids: CASSFASDRFYEQYF. CDR3 in DNA: TGTGCCAGCAGCTTCGCTAGCGACCGTTTCTACGAGCAGTACTTC. The entire variable domain, with the rest obtained from reference TRBV7-6 and TRBJ2-7, is as follows: GAGVSQSPRYKVTKRGQDVALRCDPISGHVSLYWYRQALGQGPEFLTYFNYEAQQDKSGLPNDRFSAERPEGSISTLTIQRTEQRDSAMYRCASSFASDRFYEQYFGPGTRLTVT.

The chain recombines TRBV19 with TRBJ2-3, with 7 bases aligning to TRBD2. CDR1 is LNHDA and CDR2 is SQIVND in the germline V gene (reference sequence). With V trimmed by 6 bases and J by 4 bases, 13 bases remained unmatched. The CDR3 is 16 amino acids. The CDR3 region has the DNA TGTGCCAGTAGCAGGCCGGCGGCTAGCGGCGCAGATACGCAGTATTTT. As protein: CASSRPAASGADTQYF.

The V gene is TRBV5-1, the J gene TRBJ2-3; D may be TRBD1 (5 bases). Germline values: CDR1 SGHRS, CDR2 YFSETQ. This CDR3 region has 19 residues. V gave up 1 base and J gave up 1 base, with 22 bases separating them. In nucleotides, the CDR3 is TGCGCCAGCAGCTTGTTATCGAGGCAGGGTCTCCCTGGCACAGATACGCAGTATTTT. Translating gives CASSLLSRQGLPGTDTQYF.

This rearrangement joins TRBV4-3 to TRBJ1-1, with 8 bases lining up with TRBD1. Germline CDR1 and CDR2: LGHNA and YSLEER. This CDR3 has 16 amino acids. After removal of 1 base from V and 0 bases from J, the junction contained 4 bases not matched to a gene. CDR3 protein: CASSQGQGAMNTEAFF. For the CDR3, the DNA is TGCGCCAGCAGCCAAGGGCAGGGGGCGATGAACACTGAAGCTTTCTTT.

The chain joins TRBV9 to TRBJ1-3; D remains unclear. Per the germline V gene, CDR1 is SGDLS and CDR2 is YYNGEE. The CDR3 covers 15 residues. V was clipped by 3 bases and J by 2 bases, with 12 bases between them. CDR3 nucleotide sequence: TGTGCCAGCAGCGCTGGTCGGGTGGCTGGAAACACCATATATTTT. Translation: CASSAGRVAGNTIYF.

Worth noting for this clone: A read error may account for a junction end that differs from germline. The chain carries TRBV7-7 and TRBJ2-3; 11 positions match TRBD2. Per germline, CDR1 SSHAT and CDR2 FNYEAQ (reference sequence). The CDR3 contains 16 residues. The CDR3 loop is CASSLGSGGAGDTQYF. CDR3 in DNA: TGTGCTAGCAGCTTAGGTAGCGGGGGGGCTGGTGATACGCAGTATTTT.

This clone turned up a few times. This sequence joins TRBV29-1 and TRBJ2-2; D is uncertain. The V gene lost 4 bases and the J gene lost 6 bases, with 9 bases spanning the gap. The CDR3 has 12 amino acids. Germline CDR1 SQVTM, CDR2 ANQGSEA. As DNA, the CDR3 is TGCAGCGTTGGCGGAAGGTCCGGGGAGCTGTTTTTT. Amino acids: CSVGGRSGELFF.

The chain recombines TRBV28 with TRBJ1-1, with unresolved D. Germline V CDR1 and CDR2: MDHEN, SYDVKM. V dropped 8 bases and J dropped 5 bases, with 15 bases sitting between them. This CDR3 region has 13 residues. The CDR3 region has the DNA TGTGCCAGCCGCACGACGGACGGAACTGAAGCTTTCTTT. It is translated as CASRTTDGTEAFF.

V usage is TRBV7-2 and J usage is TRBJ1-5; no clear D gene. Trimming stripped 2 bases from V and 4 bases from J, with 9 bases between. Germline CDR1 SGHTA, CDR2 FQGNSA. The CDR3 is made up of 14 amino acids. The CDR3 DNA sequence: TGTGCCAGCAGCTTATATTCAGGTAATCAGCCCCAGCATTTT. It translates to CASSLYSGNQPQHF.

The chain joins TRBV5-1 to TRBJ2-7, with 8 bases matching TRBD2. Germline V CDR1 and CDR2: SGHRS, YFSETQ. The CDR3 extends over 15 amino acids. With V trimmed by 1 base and J by 3 bases, 6 bases remained unmatched. The CDR3 is CASSLMSGGNYEQYF. In nucleotides, the CDR3 is TGCGCCAGCAGCTTGATGAGCGGGGGCAACTACGAGCAGTACTTC.

This clone appeared once. The rearrangement uses TRBV11-2 and TRBJ2-5; 8 nucleotides agree with TRBD2. The CDR3 spans 15 residues. Germline V gene sequence: CDR1 SGHAT, CDR2 FQNNGV. V dropped 0 bases and J dropped 5; count of bases not matched to a gene: 5. For the CDR3, the DNA is TGTGCCAGCAGCTTAGACGGGAGGGCCCAGGAGACCCAGTACTTC. Amino acid sequence: CASSLDGRAQETQYF.

J is TRBJ1-2 and V is TRBV19, with TRBD1 matching over 7 bases. Germline trimming cut 3 bases from V and 8 bases from J; bases unmatched to any gene: 9. CDR1 LNHDA and CDR2 SQIVND come from the germline V gene (reference sequence). The CDR3 spans 14 residues. This chain's CDR3 is CASSIPGQVGGYTF. CDR3 DNA sequence: TGTGCCAGTAGTATTCCCGGACAGGTGGGCGGCTACACCTTC.

This clone has just one count. The V and J genes are TRBV28 and TRBJ1-2, with 8 bases identical to TRBD1. Germline V CDR1 and CDR2: MDHEN, SYDVKM. With V trimmed by 8 bases and J by 4 bases, 9 bases remained unmatched. CDR3 size: 14 residues. CDR3 amino acids: CASGGQANFYGYTF. The DNA for the CDR3 is TGTGCCAGCGGGGGACAGGCGAATTTCTATGGCTACACCTTC.

The chain couples TRBV5-5 to TRBJ1-3; tentatively, D is TRBD1 (5 bases). The germline V and J ends were trimmed by 0 bases and 4 bases, with 14 bases remaining between them. Germline CDR1 is SGHKS and CDR2 is YYEKEE (reference sequence). The CDR3 is 16 residues long. The CDR3, as DNA: TGTGCCAGCAGCTTGGCCGCCGGGGGAAAAGGAAACACCATATATTTT. This translates into CASSLAAGGKGNTIYF.

The chain employs TRBV29-1 and TRBJ2-1; 15 nucleotides line up with TRBD2. The germline gives CDR1 SQVTM, CDR2 ANQGSEA. Germline trimming cut 8 bases from V and 0 bases from J; bases unmatched to any gene: 5. This CDR3 has 16 amino acids. DNA of the CDR3: TGCAGCCTCGGACTAGCGGGGGGGAGCTCCTACAATGAGCAGTTCTTC. Translation: CSLGLAGGSSYNEQFF.

The rearrangement joins TRBV30 to TRBJ1-2; 8 nucleotides line up with TRBD1. V shed 2 bases and J 7 bases; nucleotides not matched to a gene: 6. The V gene's germline CDR1 is GTSNPN and CDR2 SVGIG (reference sequence). The CDR3 runs 13 residues. The CDR3 bases are TGTGCCTGGAGTCAGGGACAGGCTGGTGGCTACACCTTC. Amino acid sequence: CAWSQGQAGGYTF.

V gene TRBV10-3 combines with J gene TRBJ2-5, with TRBD1 matching 8 bases. CDR3 length equals 18 residues. V gave up 4 bases and J gave up 1 base; unmatched junction bases: 14. Germline V gives CDR1 ENHRY, CDR2 SYGVKD. In DNA form, the CDR3 reads TGTGCCATCAGTGGATCTCCGGGACAGGTTGGGACCCAAGAGACCCAGTACTTC. Amino acid sequence: CAISGSPGQVGTQETQYF.

Remarks on this clone: The junction departs from germline at one end; a sequencing error may be responsible. V is TRBV28 and J is TRBJ2-7; a weak D match, TRBD1 (6 bases). This CDR3 spans 12 amino acids. Per the germline V gene, CDR1 is MDHEN and CDR2 is SYDVKM. Here the CDR3 DNA reads TGTGCCAGCAGTTTAGGGGGCTACGATCAGTACTTC. This encodes CASSLGGYDQYF.

This clone was seen only once. This chain links TRBV9 with TRBJ1-2; 8 bases line up with TRBD1. From germline, CDR1 is SGDLS and CDR2 YYNGEE. V trimming: 5 bases; J trimming: 4 bases; junction bases outside the gene matches: 4. The length of the CDR3 is 13 residues. The CDR3 DNA follows: TGTGCCAGCAGAGAGGACAGGGCCTATGGCTACACCTTC. It encodes CASREDRAYGYTF.

This rearrangement joins TRBV7-9 to TRBJ2-7; D not certain. CDR1 SEHNR and CDR2 FQNEAQ come from the germline V gene (reference sequence). The CDR3 extends over 13 amino acids. V was shortened by 5 bases and J by 6 bases, with 14 bases between the two germline ends. In nucleotides, the CDR3 is TGTGCCAGCAGCCGAACGGAGCGTGCCGAGCAGTACTTC. It specifies CASSRTERAEQYF.

V gene TRBV5-1 combines with J gene TRBJ1-4; TRBD1 aligns across 8 bases. The CDR3 totals 16 residues. CDR1 is SGHRS, CDR2 YFSETQ, per germline. Trimming cost V 2 bases and J 5 bases; bases outside gene matches: 8. CDR3 sequence: CASSLAGTGLNEKLFF. CDR3 coding DNA: TGCGCCAGCAGCTTAGCCGGGACAGGACTAAATGAAAAACTGTTTTTT.

The chain links TRBV28 to TRBJ1-1; D is unresolved. The germline gives CDR1 MDHEN, CDR2 SYDVKM. Trimming pared 11 bases from V and 5 bases from J, leaving 12 bases between. The CDR3 contains 11 residues. CDR3: CALQVGTEAFF. CDR3 in DNA: TGTGCCCTCCAAGTTGGAACTGAAGCTTTCTTT.